These 24 T cell receptor beta chains originate from one sample sequenced in a study of PD-1 blockade in classical Hodgkin lymphoma. Measured with immunoSEQ multiplex PCR; TCRdb has only the in-frame clones, and not every one. The profile shows about 21,000 clones, 85% of them singletons. The time point is: cycle 4 day 1 (C4D1), after six to seven weeks of nivolumab. The patients all showed relapse after autologous stem cell transplantation, while their brentuximab vedotin exposure varied. This specimen was peripheral blood mononuclear cells (PBMCs), taken before the fourth cycle of nivolumab. These receptors all stem from a human donor with classical Hodgkin lymphoma.

The gene calls are TRBV5-1 and TRBJ2-5; TRBD2 is a possible D gene (5 bases). The V end lost 2 bases, the J end lost 1 base, and 12 bases lay between the germline ends. Germline loops: CDR1 SGHRS, CDR2 YFSETQ. This CDR3 is 15 amino acids long. CDR3 bases: TGCGCCAGCAGCTTTCACCCAGCGGTCCAAGAGACCCAGTACTTC. Protein product: CASSFHPAVQETQYF.

This chain connects TRBV18 to TRBJ1-2, with D tentatively TRBD1 (5 bases). The V end lost 3 bases, the J end lost 3 bases, and 14 bases lay between the germline ends. Germline V gives CDR1 KGHSH, CDR2 LQKENI. The CDR3 is 15 residues long. The DNA of the CDR3 is TGTGCCAGCTCACCCGGGACGAATCTGGACTATGGCTACACCTTC. It specifies CASSPGTNLDYGYTF.

The chain links TRBV7-3 to TRBJ2-7; D is ambiguous. CDR3 length: 13 residues. Trimming stripped 0 bases from V and 7 bases from J, with 10 bases between. The germline gives CDR1 SGHTA, CDR2 FQGTGA. CDR3 DNA sequence: TGTGCCAGCAGCTTAACGATTAAGGAGGAGCAGTACTTC. The encoded protein is CASSLTIKEEQYF.

The CDR3 sequence: CASSWTATYEQYF. The CDR3 DNA reads as TGTGCCAGTAGTTGGACGGCAACCTACGAGCAGTACTTC. V gene TRBV19 combines with J gene TRBJ2-7; no firm D call. Germline assignment: CDR1 LNHDA and CDR2 SQIVND (reference sequence). This CDR3 has 13 amino acids. Trimming took 5 bases from V and 2 from J, leaving 10 bases between them.

The J gene is TRBJ2-5, the V gene TRBV11-2; TRBD2 might be the D (6 bases). The CDR3 totals 14 residues. The germline V gene encodes CDR1 SGHAT and CDR2 FQNNGV. Trimming took 3 bases from V and 2 from J, leaving 10 bases between them. The CDR3 DNA is TGTGCCAGCAGCTTTGGGACTGTGCAAGAGACCCAGTACTTC. The encoded protein is CASSFGTVQETQYF.

The J gene is TRBJ2-3, the V gene TRBV4-3; weak D call: TRBD2 (5 bases). The V end was cut by 4 bases, the J end by 6 bases, with 11 bases between. Germline values: CDR1 LGHNA, CDR2 YSLEER. This CDR3 has 13 amino acids. The chain's CDR3 is CASSPGRLDTQYF. The CDR3 DNA reads as TGCGCCAGCAGCCCTGGGAGATTGGATACGCAGTATTTT.

The chain employs TRBV4-2 and TRBJ1-2, with D uncertain. The CDR3 extends over 13 amino acids. Trimming shortened V by 0 bases and J by 7 bases, and 9 bases separated the two germline ends. Germline CDR1 LGHNA, CDR2 YNFKEQ. The chain's CDR3 is CASSQEEETGYTF. In DNA, the CDR3 is TGTGCCAGCAGCCAAGAGGAAGAGACTGGCTACACCTTC.

This clone was seen a single time. The genes are TRBV7-6 and TRBJ2-3; tentatively, D is TRBD2 (5 bases). CDR1 SGHVS and CDR2 FNYEAQ come from the germline V gene. Trimming shortened V by 2 bases and J by 0 bases, and 12 bases separated the two germline ends. This CDR3 contains 16 residues. The DNA of the CDR3 is TGTGCCAGCAGCTTATGGAACGGAGGTAGCACAGATACGCAGTATTTT. This gives the protein CASSLWNGGSTDTQYF.

The V gene is TRBV7-2, the J gene TRBJ2-1; 9 bases fit TRBD2. This CDR3 comprises 15 residues. CDR1 and CDR2 (germline): SGHTA, FQGNSA. Germline trimming cut 4 bases from V and 4 bases from J; bases unmatched to any gene: 5. CDR3 in amino acids: CASSSRTSDYNEQFF. The CDR3 bases are TGTGCCAGCAGCTCGAGGACTAGCGATTACAATGAGCAGTTCTTC.

The genes are TRBV28 and TRBJ1-3; TRBD1 might be the D (5 bases). V was trimmed by 5 bases and J by 4 bases, leaving 12 bases between them. Germline CDR1 MDHEN, CDR2 SYDVKM. This CDR3 comprises 14 residues. CDR3 protein: CASSPPTVGNTIYF. The CDR3 bases are TGTGCCAGCAGTCCCCCGACAGTAGGAAACACCATATATTTT.

This rearrangement joins TRBV7-2 to TRBJ2-3, with 14 nucleotides matching TRBD2. V shed 4 bases, J shed 4 bases, and the junction held 4 bases outside the gene matches. This CDR3 is built from 16 residues. Germline assignment: CDR1 SGHTA and CDR2 FQGNSA. Written as DNA, the CDR3 is TGTGCCAGCAGCTCAGGACTAGCGGGGGGCTCAGATACGCAGTATTTT. It encodes CASSSGLAGGSDTQYF.

The rearrangement links TRBV18 to TRBJ2-4; D gene ambiguous. Trimming took off 3 bases at V and 0 bases at J, with 12 bases between the two ends. Germline values: CDR1 KGHSH, CDR2 LQKENI. This CDR3 comprises 16 residues. CDR3 coding DNA: TGTGCCAGCTCACCCGGACCTACACTAGCCAAAAACATTCAGTACTTC. It encodes CASSPGPTLAKNIQYF.

The gene calls are TRBV11-1 and TRBJ2-7; D is undetermined. CDR1 SGHAT and CDR2 FQDESV come from the germline V gene (reference sequence). The CDR3 runs to 11 residues. Trimming stripped 1 base from V and 6 bases from J, with 4 bases between. Here the CDR3 DNA reads TGTGCCAGCAGCTTAGGGTCCGAGCAGTACTTC. Its translation: CASSLGSEQYF.

V is TRBV2 and J is TRBJ2-3; the D is unclear. The CDR3 loop spans 11 amino acids. Between the trimmed V and J ends, which lost 3 bases and 4 bases, there was a span of 2 bases. CDR1 SNHLY and CDR2 FYNNEI come from the germline V gene. CDR3 sequence (DNA): TGTGCCAGCAGTGATCCAGATACGCAGTATTTT. Protein: CASSDPDTQYF.

The chain has TRBV27 and TRBJ2-7; the match to TRBD2 covers 11 bases. Germline CDR1 reads MNHEY; CDR2 reads SMNVEV (reference sequence). V was clipped by 5 bases and J by 2 bases; unmatched bases: 5. The CDR3 consists of 15 residues. The CDR3 coding sequence is TGTGCCAGCAGTCCACTTAGCGGGGGGGCCTACGAGCAGTACTTC. It yields the protein CASSPLSGGAYEQYF.

The V and J genes are TRBV4-1 and TRBJ2-7; 9 nucleotides agree with TRBD1. Germline values: CDR1 MGHRA, CDR2 YSYEKL. After removal of 3 bases from V and 1 base from J, the junction contained 7 bases not matched to a gene. CDR3 size: 16 residues. The CDR3 spells CASSHQLGQGSYEQYF. The CDR3 DNA follows: TGCGCCAGCAGCCATCAGCTCGGACAGGGGTCCTACGAGCAGTACTTC.

V usage is TRBV6-1 and J usage is TRBJ1-1; TRBD1 matches at 7 bases. CDR1 is MNHNS, CDR2 SASEGT, per germline. This CDR3 comprises 15 residues. Trimming took 8 bases from V and 1 from J; bases not matched to a gene: 10. The CDR3 nucleotides are TGTGCCAGCGGATTCCGGGACAGAAAGAACACTGAAGCTTTCTTT. This gives the protein CASGFRDRKNTEAFF.

The gene calls are TRBV5-5 and TRBJ2-7; D might be TRBD1 (5 bases). This CDR3 region has 15 residues. Trimming left V 1 base short and J 0 bases short, with 11 bases between. Germline V gene data show CDR1 as SGHKS and CDR2 as YYEKEE (reference sequence). This CDR3 reads CASSLIQASSYEQYF. Written as DNA, the CDR3 is TGTGCCAGCAGCTTGATACAGGCCAGCTCCTACGAGCAGTACTTC.

The rearrangement links TRBV12-5 to TRBJ2-1; TRBD2 matches at 7 bases. The V segment lost 8 bases and the J segment 2 bases; nucleotides outside the gene matches: 12. Germline CDR1 is LGHNT and CDR2 is FRNRAP. The CDR3 has 16 amino acids. The CDR3 DNA reads TGTGCTAGTCGCGGGGGTGCGGGAACGACCTACAATGAGCAGTTCTTC. This translates into CASRGGAGTTYNEQFF.

This rearrangement joins TRBV14 to TRBJ2-3; a weak D match, TRBD2 (6 bases). This CDR3 has 15 amino acids. Germline CDR1 SGHDN, CDR2 FVKESK. Trimming took off 0 bases at V and 4 bases at J, with 11 bases between the two ends. CDR3 sequence reads: CASSQDGSFSDTQYF. The CDR3 DNA reads as TGTGCCAGCAGCCAAGACGGGAGTTTCTCAGATACGCAGTATTTT.

This clone was seen once. The V gene is TRBV27, the J gene TRBJ2-3; 9 bases line up with TRBD2. Trimming at V came to 0 bases and at J to 1 base, leaving 2 bases not matched to a gene. The CDR3 contains 16 residues. CDR1 is MNHEY, CDR2 SMNVEV, per germline (reference sequence). CDR3 amino acids: CASSLSSSGGTDTQYF. Written as DNA, the CDR3 is TGTGCCAGCAGTTTATCGTCTAGCGGGGGCACAGATACGCAGTATTTT.

This chain uses TRBV9 with TRBJ2-3, with 14 bases identical to TRBD2. This CDR3 comprises 19 residues. V gave up 3 bases and J gave up 3 bases; unmatched junction bases: 12. Per the germline V gene, CDR1 is SGDLS and CDR2 is YYNGEE. This CDR3 is CASSESGTSGSTGTDTQYF. The CDR3 DNA is TGTGCCAGCAGCGAATCCGGGACTAGCGGGAGTACTGGGACAGATACGCAGTATTTT.

This chain uses TRBV7-2 with TRBJ1-4; D not certain. Germline CDR1 is SGHTA and CDR2 is FQGNSA. Trimming took off 1 base at V and 8 bases at J, with 8 bases between the two ends. This CDR3 region has 13 residues. The chain's CDR3 is CASSLESREKLFF. CDR3 DNA sequence: TGTGCCAGCAGCTTAGAGTCTAGAGAAAAACTGTTTTTT.

V usage is TRBV2 and J usage is TRBJ1-3, with D unresolved. Germline assignment: CDR1 SNHLY and CDR2 FYNNEI. CDR3 length: 13 residues. The V end was cut by 8 bases, the J end by 0 bases, with 8 bases between. The CDR3 reads CASLFTSGNTIYF. The CDR3 coding sequence is TGTGCCAGCCTTTTCACCTCTGGAAACACCATATATTTT.